This TCR beta chain is from a study of blood T cell repertoires in COVID-19. Overall study context: There were acute and convalescent COVID-19 samples, and they came from the United States, Italy and Spain. From T cells, B-cell-depleted T cells, or PBMCs came the material, which was cDNA or gDNA.

Germline V gene sequence: CDR1 MNHEY, CDR2 SVGAGI. The V end lost 6 bases, the J end lost 5 bases, and 11 bases lay between the germline ends. The CDR3 is made up of 14 amino acids. Original data processing: Amplification of reference gene primers provided the estimated nucleated cell counts. Profiled with immunoSEQ multiplex PCR; TCRdb holds only in-frame clones, not every one. D and trimming were read from the DNA, whereas the V and J calls and clone size are those reported in that table. Altogether around 200,000 clones are present, around 82% being singletons, with the ten largest covering about 7.4%.

V usage is TRBV6-5 and J usage is TRBJ1-6; maybe TRBD1 (5 bases). Sample: peripheral blood. The TCR was taken from a woman between 50 and 59 years old with acute or convalescent COVID-19. The CDR3 DNA reads as TGTGCCAGCAGGTCAGGACATCATAATTCACCCCTCCACTTT. Protein sequence: CASRSGHHNSPLHF.